This TCR beta chain was documented in a study of human T cells and chemical hapten exposure. This clonotype was seen ten or more times. Germline CDR1 is MNHNS and CDR2 is SASEGT. There are 13 residues in the CDR3. Trimming took off 3 bases at V and 8 bases at J, with 12 bases between the two ends. Regarding time point: pre-sensitization, week 0. Documented treatment: therapeutic diphenylcyclopropenone sensitization with weekly scalp DPC. TCRdb analysed the RACE reads with MiXCR anew, one entry per CDR3 protein. Here the sample spans 300,000 to 450,000 distinct CDR3 sequences, approximately 5% being singletons.

The starting material was whole blood, obtained in connection with sensitization to the hapten diphenylcyclopropenone (DPC). This sequence was found in a young woman with alopecia areata. Some clones in this sample may be carry-over from other donors' samples. V is TRBV6-1 and J is TRBJ2-3, with D uncertain. The chain's CDR3 is CASSESGQVTQYF. CDR3 nucleotide sequence: TGTGCCAGCAGTGAGTCTGGGCAAGTTACGCAGTATTTT.